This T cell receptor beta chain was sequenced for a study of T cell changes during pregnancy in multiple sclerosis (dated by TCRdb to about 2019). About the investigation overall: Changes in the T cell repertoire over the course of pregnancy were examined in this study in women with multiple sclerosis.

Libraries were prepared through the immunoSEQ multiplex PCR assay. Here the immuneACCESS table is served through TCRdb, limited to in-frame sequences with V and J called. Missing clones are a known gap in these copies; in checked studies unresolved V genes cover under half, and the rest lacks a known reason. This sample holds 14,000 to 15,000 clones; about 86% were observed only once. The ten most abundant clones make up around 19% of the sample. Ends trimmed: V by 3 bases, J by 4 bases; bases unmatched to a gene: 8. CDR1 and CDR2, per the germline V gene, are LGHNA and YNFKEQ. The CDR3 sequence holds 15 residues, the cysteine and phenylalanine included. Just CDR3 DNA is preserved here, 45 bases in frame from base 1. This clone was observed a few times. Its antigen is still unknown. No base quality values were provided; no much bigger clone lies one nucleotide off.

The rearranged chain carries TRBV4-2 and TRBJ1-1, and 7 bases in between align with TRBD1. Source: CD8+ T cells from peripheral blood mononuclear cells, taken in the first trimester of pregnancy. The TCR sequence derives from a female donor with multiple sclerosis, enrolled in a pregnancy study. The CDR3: CASSQVRGQRTEAFF. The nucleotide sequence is TGTGCCAGCAGCCAGGTGAGGGGGCAGCGCACTGAAGCTTTCTTT.